This TCR beta chain appears in the sequencing data of a study of blood T cell repertoires in COVID-19. Background on the study: Some COVID-19 samples were acute and others convalescent; all came from the United States, Italy and Spain.

CDR1 LNHNV and CDR2 YYDKDF come from the germline V gene (reference sequence). V dropped 0 bases and J dropped 6; count of bases not matched to a gene: 1. The CDR3 consists of 15 residues. Clones were sequenced by immunoSEQ multiplex PCR, and TCRdb holds only the in-frame ones, with some missing. This table holds around 250,000 clones, roughly 80% found once. The sample comprised peripheral blood. The TCR was taken from a woman in her late teens or twenties with acute or convalescent COVID-19. The chain recombines TRBV15 with TRBJ2-4; 11 nucleotides align to TRBD2. This CDR3 is CATSRDLAGGNIQYF. The CDR3 DNA sequence: TGTGCCACCAGCAGAGATCTAGCGGGAGGAAACATTCAGTACTTC.